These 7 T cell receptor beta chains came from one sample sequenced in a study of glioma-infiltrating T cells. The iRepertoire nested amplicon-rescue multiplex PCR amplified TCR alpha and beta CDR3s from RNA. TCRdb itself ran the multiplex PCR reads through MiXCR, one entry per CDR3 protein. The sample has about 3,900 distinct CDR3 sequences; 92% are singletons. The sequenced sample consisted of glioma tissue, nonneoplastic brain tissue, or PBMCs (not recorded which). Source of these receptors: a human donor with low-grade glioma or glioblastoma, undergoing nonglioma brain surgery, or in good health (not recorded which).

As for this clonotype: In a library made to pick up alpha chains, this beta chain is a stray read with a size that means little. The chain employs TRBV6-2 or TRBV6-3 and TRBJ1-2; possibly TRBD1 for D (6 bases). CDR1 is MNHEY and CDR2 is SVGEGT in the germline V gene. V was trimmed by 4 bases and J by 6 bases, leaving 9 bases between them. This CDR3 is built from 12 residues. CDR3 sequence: CASSSRQDGYTF. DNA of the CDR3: TGTGCCAGCAGTTCCAGACAGGATGGCTACACCTTC.

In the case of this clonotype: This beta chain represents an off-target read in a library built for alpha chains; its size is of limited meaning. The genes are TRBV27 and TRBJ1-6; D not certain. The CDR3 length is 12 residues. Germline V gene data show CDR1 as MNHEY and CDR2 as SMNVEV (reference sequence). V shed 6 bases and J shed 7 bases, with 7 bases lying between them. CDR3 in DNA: TGTGCCAGCAGGTCGGGAAATTCACCCCTCCACTTT. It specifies CASRSGNSPLHF.

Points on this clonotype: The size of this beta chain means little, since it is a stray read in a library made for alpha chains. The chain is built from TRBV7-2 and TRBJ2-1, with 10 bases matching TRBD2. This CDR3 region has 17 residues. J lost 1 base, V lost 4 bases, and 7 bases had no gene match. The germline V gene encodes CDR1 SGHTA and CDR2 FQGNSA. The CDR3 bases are TGTGCCAGCAGCTCGCGACTAGCGGGTTTGTCCTACAATGAGCAGTTCTTC. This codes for CASSSRLAGLSYNEQFF.

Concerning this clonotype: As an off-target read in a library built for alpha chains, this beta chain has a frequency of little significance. CDR3 nucleotide sequence: TGTGCCAGCAGTTTTACAGGGACCTCCTACGAGCAGTACTTC. Protein product: CASSFTGTSYEQYF. V gene TRBV28 combines with J gene TRBJ2-7, with D tentatively TRBD1 (6 bases). The germline V gene has CDR1 MDHEN and CDR2 SYDVKM. The CDR3 length is 14 residues. Trimming cost V 3 bases and J 0 bases, with 9 bases left between them.

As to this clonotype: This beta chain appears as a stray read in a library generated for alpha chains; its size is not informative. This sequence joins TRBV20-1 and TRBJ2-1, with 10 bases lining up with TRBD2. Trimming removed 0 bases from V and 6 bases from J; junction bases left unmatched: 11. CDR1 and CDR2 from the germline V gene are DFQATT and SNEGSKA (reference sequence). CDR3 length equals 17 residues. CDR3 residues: CSARDRRLAGGSNEQFF. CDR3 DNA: TGCAGTGCTAGAGATCGCCGACTAGCGGGCGGCTCCAATGAGCAGTTCTTC.

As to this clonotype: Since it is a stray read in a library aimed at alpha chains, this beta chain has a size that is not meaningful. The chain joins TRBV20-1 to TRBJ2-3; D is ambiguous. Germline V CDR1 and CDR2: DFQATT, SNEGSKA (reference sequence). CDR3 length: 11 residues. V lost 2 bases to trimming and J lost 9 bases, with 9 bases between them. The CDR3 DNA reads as TGCAGTGCTAGACAGGAAGGGACGCAGTATTTT. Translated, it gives CSARQEGTQYF.

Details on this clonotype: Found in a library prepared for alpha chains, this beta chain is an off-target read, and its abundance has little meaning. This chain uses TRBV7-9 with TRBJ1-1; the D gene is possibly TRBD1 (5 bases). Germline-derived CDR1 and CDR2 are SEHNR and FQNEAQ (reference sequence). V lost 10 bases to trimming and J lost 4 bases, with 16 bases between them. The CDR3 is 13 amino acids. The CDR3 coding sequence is TGTGCCATCGCAGGGAGATTGCGCACTGAAGCTTTCTTT. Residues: CAIAGRLRTEAFF. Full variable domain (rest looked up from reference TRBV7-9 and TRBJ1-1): DTGVSQNPRHKITKRGQNVTFRCDPISEHNRLYWYRQTLGQGPEFLTYFQNEAQLEKSRLLSDRFSAERPKGSFSTLEIQRTEQGDSAMYLCAIAGRLRTEAFFGQGTRLTVV.